The T cell receptor beta chain under discussion was sequenced for a study of blood T cell repertoires in COVID-19. Study overall: The analysed material was cDNA or gDNA that came from T cells, B-cell-depleted T cells, or PBMCs.

The ends were cut back, 2 bases at V and 0 bases at J, with 20 bases in the middle. Germline CDR1 and CDR2: SGHTA and FQGNSA. The CDR3 is made up of 18 amino acids. Clones were read by immunoSEQ multiplex PCR, and TCRdb kept only the in-frame ones, dropping some. This table holds 200,000 to 250,000 clones, about 86% found once. Assignments of participants to cohorts depended upon their own reported clinical history. V and J are TRBV7-2 and TRBJ2-7, with D perhaps matching TRBD1 (6 bases). The source of this sequence is a woman in her fifties or sixties with acute COVID-19. The sequenced material came from PBMCs or T cells enriched from blood (not recorded which). The CDR3: CASSLRGSLVAVSYEQYF. The CDR3 DNA follows: TGTGCCAGCAGCTTAAGGGGGAGCTTGGTAGCCGTCTCCTACGAGCAGTACTTC.